These T cell receptor beta chains were read from a single sample in a study of shared clonotypes between healthy human individuals. TCRdb's copy holds only in-frame clones and misses some; the assay was immunoSEQ multiplex PCR. Here the sample spans under 700,000 clones, approximately 95% being singletons. Sequencing was done on a sample of naive CD8+ T cells sorted from blood. These receptors all stem from a woman in her 30s in good health. Both conserved end residues are part of each CDR3. Fields, in order: J gene, D gene, V gene, clone size, CDR3 DNA, CDR3 protein. D genes are given only for firm matches. Expanded clones get a size class; other rows say once, few or many, or leave the size out.

j_call: TRBJ2-7; d_call: TRBD1; v_call: TRBV27; clone_size: -; cdr3_nt: TGTGCCAGCAGCCTCGGACAGGGGATAAACGAGCAGTACTTC; cdr3_aa: CASSLGQGINEQYF
j_call: TRBJ2-7; d_call: -; v_call: TRBV7-9; clone_size: -; cdr3_nt: TGTGCCAGCAGCTTAGACAGCTCCTACGAGCAGTACTTC; cdr3_aa: CASSLDSSYEQYF
j_call: TRBJ2-3; d_call: -; v_call: TRBV9; clone_size: -; cdr3_nt: TGTGCCAGCAGCGTAGGACAGGGCACAGATACGCAGTATTTT; cdr3_aa: CASSVGQGTDTQYF
j_call: TRBJ2-1; d_call: -; v_call: TRBV27; clone_size: -; cdr3_nt: TGTGCCAGCAGTTCCGGGGGTTATGAGCAGTTCTTC; cdr3_aa: CASSSGGYEQFF
j_call: TRBJ1-1; d_call: -; v_call: TRBV5-6; clone_size: -; cdr3_nt: TGTGCCAGCAGCTCGATTATGAACACTGAAGCTTTCTTT; cdr3_aa: CASSSIMNTEAFF
j_call: TRBJ2-7; d_call: -; v_call: TRBV4-2; clone_size: -; cdr3_nt: TGTGCCAGCAGCCAAGGGGTGGTAAGCTCCTACGAGCAGTACTTC; cdr3_aa: CASSQGVVSSYEQYF
j_call: TRBJ2-7; d_call: -; v_call: TRBV14; clone_size: -; cdr3_nt: TGTGCCAGCAGCCAAGGTGTGGGTCGCCTTTACGAGCAGTACTTC; cdr3_aa: CASSQGVGRLYEQYF
j_call: TRBJ2-7; d_call: TRBD2; v_call: TRBV13; clone_size: -; cdr3_nt: TGTGCCAGCAGCTACCGACTAGCGGGGTCCTGGGAGCAGTACTTC; cdr3_aa: CASSYRLAGSWEQYF
j_call: TRBJ2-6; d_call: -; v_call: TRBV7-9; clone_size: -; cdr3_nt: TGTGCCAGCAGCTCCGCAGCGGTCTCCTCCTCTGGGGCCAACGTCCTGACTTTC; cdr3_aa: CASSSAAVSSSGANVLTF
j_call: TRBJ2-4; d_call: -; v_call: TRBV19; clone_size: -; cdr3_nt: TGTGCCAGTAGTATAGTTGGGGACGAGGACATTCAGTACTTC; cdr3_aa: CASSIVGDEDIQYF
j_call: TRBJ1-5; d_call: TRBD1; v_call: TRBV2; clone_size: -; cdr3_nt: TGTGCCAGCCAGGGGGCGTATAGCAATCAGCCCCAGCATTTT; cdr3_aa: CASQGAYSNQPQHF
j_call: TRBJ2-1; d_call: TRBD2; v_call: TRBV7-3; clone_size: -; cdr3_nt: TGTGCCAGCAGCTTAGGAGATCGGGAGGTCCACAATGAGCAGTTCTTC; cdr3_aa: CASSLGDREVHNEQFF
j_call: TRBJ1-1; d_call: TRBD1; v_call: TRBV5-6; clone_size: -; cdr3_nt: TGTGCCAGCAGCCCGACAGGGGGATGGGCAACTGAAGCTTTCTTT; cdr3_aa: CASSPTGGWATEAFF
j_call: TRBJ2-5; d_call: -; v_call: TRBV5-6; clone_size: -; cdr3_nt: TGTGCCAGCAGCTTGGTATCAGGGGTCAAAGAGACCCAGTACTTC; cdr3_aa: CASSLVSGVKETQYF
j_call: TRBJ2-7; d_call: -; v_call: TRBV5-1; clone_size: -; cdr3_nt: TGCGCCAGCAGCTACCTGGGACACTACTACGAGCAGTACTTC; cdr3_aa: CASSYLGHYYEQYF
j_call: TRBJ2-1; d_call: TRBD1; v_call: TRBV27; clone_size: -; cdr3_nt: TGTGCCAGCAGCCCCGGGACAGGGTCCTACAATGAGCAGTTCTTC; cdr3_aa: CASSPGTGSYNEQFF
j_call: TRBJ2-7; d_call: TRBD1; v_call: TRBV28; clone_size: -; cdr3_nt: TGTGCCAGCAGTGGACAGGGGGCCTACGAGCAGTACTTC; cdr3_aa: CASSGQGAYEQYF
j_call: TRBJ2-3; d_call: TRBD2; v_call: TRBV7-9; clone_size: -; cdr3_nt: TGTGCCAGCAGCCCAGGACTAGCGGGAGCCGGCACAGATACGCAGTATTTT; cdr3_aa: CASSPGLAGAGTDTQYF
j_call: TRBJ1-6; d_call: -; v_call: TRBV30; clone_size: -; cdr3_nt: TGTGCCTGGAGTTCCACCGGTTCACCCCTCCACTTT; cdr3_aa: CAWSSTGSPLHF
j_call: TRBJ2-5; d_call: -; v_call: TRBV7-9; clone_size: -; cdr3_nt: TGTGCCAGCAGCTTAGACAGGGAAGAGACCCAGTACTTC; cdr3_aa: CASSLDREETQYF
j_call: TRBJ2-7; d_call: -; v_call: TRBV27; clone_size: -; cdr3_nt: TGTGCCAGCAGTTTAGGTGCGGTACCCTCCTACGAGCAGTACTTC; cdr3_aa: CASSLGAVPSYEQYF
j_call: TRBJ2-3; d_call: -; v_call: TRBV2; clone_size: -; cdr3_nt: TGTGCCAGCAGTGGAAAGCAAGATACGCAGTATTTT; cdr3_aa: CASSGKQDTQYF
j_call: TRBJ2-1; d_call: -; v_call: TRBV9; clone_size: -; cdr3_nt: TGTGCCAGCAGCGGAGCCGAGCAGTTCTTC; cdr3_aa: CASSGAEQFF
j_call: TRBJ2-5; d_call: -; v_call: TRBV27; clone_size: -; cdr3_nt: TGTGCCAGCAGTCCAACGACTCTCCAAGAGACCCAGTACTTC; cdr3_aa: CASSPTTLQETQYF
j_call: TRBJ2-7; d_call: -; v_call: TRBV11-2; clone_size: once; cdr3_nt: TGTGCCAGCAGCTTAGATCAGCCCAACTACTACTACGAGCAGTACTTC; cdr3_aa: CASSLDQPNYYYEQYF
j_call: TRBJ2-5; d_call: TRBD2; v_call: TRBV19; clone_size: -; cdr3_nt: TGTGCCAGTAGCGTGCGGTTGGGGGGGCAAGAGACCCAGTACTTC; cdr3_aa: CASSVRLGGQETQYF
j_call: TRBJ2-7; d_call: TRBD2; v_call: TRBV4-1; clone_size: once; cdr3_nt: TGCGCCAGCAGCCAAGACCCGGGACTAGCGGGGGAGCAGTACTTC; cdr3_aa: CASSQDPGLAGEQYF
j_call: TRBJ2-1; d_call: -; v_call: TRBV6-1; clone_size: -; cdr3_nt: TGTGCCAGCAGTCATCCCGACAATGAGCAGTTCTTC; cdr3_aa: CASSHPDNEQFF
j_call: TRBJ1-1; d_call: -; v_call: TRBV2; clone_size: -; cdr3_nt: TGTGCCAGCAGCCACACAGGGACCAAGAACACTGAAGCTTTCTTT; cdr3_aa: CASSHTGTKNTEAFF
j_call: TRBJ2-1; d_call: -; v_call: TRBV27; clone_size: -; cdr3_nt: TGTGCCAGCAGTTTACGGGGAAGGAAAACCTACAATGAGCAGTTCTTC; cdr3_aa: CASSLRGRKTYNEQFF
j_call: TRBJ1-1; d_call: TRBD1; v_call: TRBV30; clone_size: -; cdr3_nt: TGTGCCTGGAGTGTAGGGACAGGGTATGACACTGAAGCTTTCTTT; cdr3_aa: CAWSVGTGYDTEAFF
j_call: TRBJ2-1; d_call: -; v_call: TRBV12-5; clone_size: -; cdr3_nt: TGTGCTAGTGGTTTGAGCTTAGGCCGGACAGCTCAGGAGCAGTTCTTC; cdr3_aa: CASGLSLGRTAQEQFF
j_call: TRBJ1-1; d_call: TRBD1; v_call: TRBV14; clone_size: -; cdr3_nt: TGTGCCAGCAGCCACCGGACAGGGGACACTGAAGCTTTCTTT; cdr3_aa: CASSHRTGDTEAFF
j_call: TRBJ2-7; d_call: -; v_call: TRBV4-1; clone_size: -; cdr3_nt: TGCGCCAGCAGCCAGAAGGGACTCGCAAGCTCCTACGAGCAGTACTTC; cdr3_aa: CASSQKGLASSYEQYF
j_call: TRBJ2-2; d_call: -; v_call: TRBV13; clone_size: -; cdr3_nt: TGTGCCAGCAGCTTTCGGCAGGCTGGGGAGCTGTTTTTT; cdr3_aa: CASSFRQAGELFF
j_call: TRBJ2-1; d_call: -; v_call: TRBV6-5; clone_size: -; cdr3_nt: TGTGCCAGCAGTTATGAGTTAGGTAGCGGAGGCAATGAGCAGTTCTTC; cdr3_aa: CASSYELGSGGNEQFF